This T cell receptor beta chain was obtained from a study of tumor-infiltrating lymphocytes in primary liver carcinoma. CDR3 length equals 18 residues. CDR1 and CDR2 from the germline V gene are SGHAT and FQNNGV. As for this clonotype: Relative to the germline gene, one junction end is altered; a read error may explain this.

Unsorted bulk tissue, about 18-31 mg of it, served as the source for co-extraction of RNA and DNA. Every tumor contributed samples taken at five separate regions. The researchers produced TCR beta cDNA from roughly 500 ng total RNA with a constant-region primer. Libraries of TCR beta came from three nested multiplex PCR rounds with slightly modified ARM-PCR. For roughly 10 cycles apiece, the opening two PCR rounds ran with TRBV1-TRBV30 forward primers and a C-beta reverse primer. TCRdb ran MiXCR on the multiplex PCR reads and lists one entry per CDR3 protein. The sample carries roughly 50,000 distinct CDR3 sequences, 70% to 80% recorded once.

The receptor was derived from a man aged 40-55 years with primary liver carcinoma and hepatitis B virus infection. The source material was liver tumor tissue from sampling region 2. The subset is: tumor region T2, inferior pole. The chain joins TRBV11-2 to TRBJ2-1; 12 bases are shared with TRBD2. CDR3 sequence: CASSFPRLAGESYHEQLF. CDR3 bases: TGTGCCAGCAGCTTTCCTCGACTAGCGGGAGAATCCTACCATGAGCAGCTCTTC.